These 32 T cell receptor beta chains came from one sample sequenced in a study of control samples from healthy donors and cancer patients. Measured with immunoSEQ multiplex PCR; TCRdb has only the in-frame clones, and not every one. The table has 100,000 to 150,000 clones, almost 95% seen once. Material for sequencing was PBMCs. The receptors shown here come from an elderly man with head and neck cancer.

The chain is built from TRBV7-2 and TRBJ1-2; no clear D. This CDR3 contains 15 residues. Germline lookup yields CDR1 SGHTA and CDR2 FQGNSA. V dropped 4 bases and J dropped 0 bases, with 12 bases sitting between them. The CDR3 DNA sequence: TGTGCCAGCAGCTCCTGGATCGCGGCTAACTATGGCTACACCTTC. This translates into CASSSWIAANYGYTF.

The CDR3 loop reads CASSFGGTGDGYTF. CDR3 nucleotides: TGCGCCAGCAGCTTTGGAGGGACAGGGGATGGCTACACCTTC. V is TRBV5-1 and J is TRBJ1-2; 10 bases line up with TRBD1. CDR1 and CDR2 (germline): SGHRS, YFSETQ. V lost 2 bases and J lost 6; bases outside the gene matches: 4. This CDR3 has 14 amino acids.

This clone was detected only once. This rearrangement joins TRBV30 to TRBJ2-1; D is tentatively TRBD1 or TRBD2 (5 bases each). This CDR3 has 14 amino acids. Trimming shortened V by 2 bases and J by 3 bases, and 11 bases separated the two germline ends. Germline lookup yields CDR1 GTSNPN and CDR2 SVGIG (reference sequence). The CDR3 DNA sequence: TGTGCCTGGAGTTTGGGTGGGGGCTACAATGAGCAGTTCTTC. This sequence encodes CAWSLGGGYNEQFF.

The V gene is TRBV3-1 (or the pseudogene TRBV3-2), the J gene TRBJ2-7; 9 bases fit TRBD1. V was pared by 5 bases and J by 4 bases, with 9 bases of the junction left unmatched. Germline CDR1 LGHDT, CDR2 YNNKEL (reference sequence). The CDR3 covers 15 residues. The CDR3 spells CASSLGQGRWYEQYF. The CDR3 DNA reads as TGTGCCAGCAGCTTAGGACAGGGGAGGTGGTACGAGCAGTACTTC.

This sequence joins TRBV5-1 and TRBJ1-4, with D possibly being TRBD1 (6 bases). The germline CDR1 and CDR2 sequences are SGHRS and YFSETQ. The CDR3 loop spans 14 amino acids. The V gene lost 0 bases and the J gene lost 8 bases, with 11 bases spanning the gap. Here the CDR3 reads CASSLGTGHEKLFF. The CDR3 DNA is TGCGCCAGCAGCTTGGGAACAGGGCACGAAAAACTGTTTTTT.

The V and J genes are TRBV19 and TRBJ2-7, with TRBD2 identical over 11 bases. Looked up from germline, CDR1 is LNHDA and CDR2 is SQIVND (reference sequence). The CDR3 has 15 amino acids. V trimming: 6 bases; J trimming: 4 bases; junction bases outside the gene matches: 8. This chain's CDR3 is CASSPTSGKSYEQYF. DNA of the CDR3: TGTGCCAGTAGCCCGACTAGCGGGAAGAGTTACGAGCAGTACTTC.

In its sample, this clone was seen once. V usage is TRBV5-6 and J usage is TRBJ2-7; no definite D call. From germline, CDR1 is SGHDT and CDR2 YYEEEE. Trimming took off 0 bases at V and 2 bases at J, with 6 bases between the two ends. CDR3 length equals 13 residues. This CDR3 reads CASSLGRPYEQYF. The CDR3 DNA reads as TGTGCCAGCAGCTTGGGTCGACCCTACGAGCAGTACTTC.

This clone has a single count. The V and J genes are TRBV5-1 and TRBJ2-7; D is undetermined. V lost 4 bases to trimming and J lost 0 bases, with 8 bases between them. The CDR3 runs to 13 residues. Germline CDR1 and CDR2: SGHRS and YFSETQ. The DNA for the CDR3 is TGCGCCAGCAGCCTCGACATCTCCTACGAGCAGTACTTC. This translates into CASSLDISYEQYF.

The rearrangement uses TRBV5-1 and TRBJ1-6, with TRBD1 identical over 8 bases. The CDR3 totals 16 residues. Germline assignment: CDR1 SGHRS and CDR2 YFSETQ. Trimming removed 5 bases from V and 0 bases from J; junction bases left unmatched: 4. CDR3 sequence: CASSSGQGSYNSPLHF. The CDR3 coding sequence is TGCGCCAGCAGTTCCGGACAGGGCTCCTATAATTCACCCCTCCACTTT.

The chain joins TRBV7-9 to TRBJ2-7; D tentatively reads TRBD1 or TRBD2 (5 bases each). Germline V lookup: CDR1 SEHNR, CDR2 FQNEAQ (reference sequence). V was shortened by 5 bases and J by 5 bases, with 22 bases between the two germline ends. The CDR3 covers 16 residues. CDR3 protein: CASSLAVGVGTHEQYF. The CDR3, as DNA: TGTGCCAGCAGCCTTGCCGTGGGGGTGGGGACCCACGAGCAGTACTTC. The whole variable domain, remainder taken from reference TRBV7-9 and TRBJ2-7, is DTGVSQNPRHKITKRGQNVTFRCDPISEHNRLYWYRQTLGQGPEFLTYFQNEAQLEKSRLLSDRFSAERPKGSFSTLEIQRTEQGDSAMYLCASSLAVGVGTHEQYFGPGTRLTVT.

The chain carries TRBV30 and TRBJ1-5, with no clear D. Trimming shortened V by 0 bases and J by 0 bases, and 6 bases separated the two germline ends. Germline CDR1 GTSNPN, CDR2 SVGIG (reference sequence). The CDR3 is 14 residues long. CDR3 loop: CAWSVTVSNQPQHF. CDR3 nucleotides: TGTGCCTGGAGTGTAACAGTTAGCAATCAGCCCCAGCATTTT.

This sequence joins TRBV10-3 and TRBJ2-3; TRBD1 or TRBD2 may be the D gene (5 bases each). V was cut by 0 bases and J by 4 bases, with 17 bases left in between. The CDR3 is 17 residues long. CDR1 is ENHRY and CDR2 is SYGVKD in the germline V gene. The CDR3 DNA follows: TGTGCCATCAGTGAGTCGAATTCCGGGACCGCGCCAGATACGCAGTATTTT. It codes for CAISESNSGTAPDTQYF.

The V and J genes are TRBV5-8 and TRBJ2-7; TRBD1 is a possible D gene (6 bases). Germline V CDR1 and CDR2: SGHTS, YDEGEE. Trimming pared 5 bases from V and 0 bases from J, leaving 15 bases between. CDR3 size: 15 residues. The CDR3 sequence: CASRPNRVISYEQYF. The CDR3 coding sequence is TGTGCCAGCAGACCGAACAGGGTCATCTCCTACGAGCAGTACTTC.

CDR3 protein: CASSQGDRDAEKLFF. The DNA for the CDR3 is TGCGCCAGCAGCCAGGGGGACAGGGACGCTGAAAAACTGTTTTTT. The chain carries TRBV4-3 and TRBJ1-4; 9 bases line up with TRBD1. The length of the CDR3 is 15 residues. Unmatched junction bases numbered 6, after V lost 3 bases and J lost 7 bases. Germline V gives CDR1 LGHNA, CDR2 YSLEER.

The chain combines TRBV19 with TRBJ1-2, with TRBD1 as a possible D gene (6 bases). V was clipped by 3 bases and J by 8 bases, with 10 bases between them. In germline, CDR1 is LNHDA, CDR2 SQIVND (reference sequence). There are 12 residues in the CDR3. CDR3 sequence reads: CASSIGGAGYTF. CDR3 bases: TGTGCCAGTAGTATTGGGGGCGCGGGCTACACCTTC.

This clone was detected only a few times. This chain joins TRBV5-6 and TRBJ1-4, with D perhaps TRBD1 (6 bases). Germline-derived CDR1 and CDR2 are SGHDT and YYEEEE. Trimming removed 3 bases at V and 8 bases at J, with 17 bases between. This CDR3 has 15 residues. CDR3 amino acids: CASSSLQGPREKLFF. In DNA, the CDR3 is TGTGCCAGCAGCTCATTACAGGGCCCACGGGAAAAACTGTTTTTT. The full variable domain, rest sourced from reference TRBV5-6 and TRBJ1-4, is DAGVTQSPTHLIKTRGQQVTLRCSPKSGHDTVSWYQQALGQGPQFIFQYYEEEERQRGNFPDRFSGHQFPNYSSELNVNALLLGDSALYLCASSSLQGPREKLFFGSGTQLSVL.

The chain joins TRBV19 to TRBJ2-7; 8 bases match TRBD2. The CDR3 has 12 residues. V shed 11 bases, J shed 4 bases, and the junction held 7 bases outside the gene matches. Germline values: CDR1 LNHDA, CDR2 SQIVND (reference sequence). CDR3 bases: TGTGCCCGGAGCGGGAGTATTTACGAGCAGTACTTC. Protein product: CARSGSIYEQYF.

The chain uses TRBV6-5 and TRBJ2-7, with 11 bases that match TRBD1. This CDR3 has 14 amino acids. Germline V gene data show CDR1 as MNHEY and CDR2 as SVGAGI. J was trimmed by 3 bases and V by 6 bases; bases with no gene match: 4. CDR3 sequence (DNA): TGTGCCAGCAGCCTCGGGACAGGGGGCTACGAGCAGTACTTC. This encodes CASSLGTGGYEQYF.

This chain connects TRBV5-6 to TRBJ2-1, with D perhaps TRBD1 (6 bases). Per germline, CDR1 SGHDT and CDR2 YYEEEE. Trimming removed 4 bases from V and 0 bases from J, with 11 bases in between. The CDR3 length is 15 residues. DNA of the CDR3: TGTGCCAGCAGCGGCGCGGACAGCTCCTACAATGAGCAGTTCTTC. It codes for CASSGADSSYNEQFF. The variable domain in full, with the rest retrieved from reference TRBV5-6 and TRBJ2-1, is DAGVTQSPTHLIKTRGQQVTLRCSPKSGHDTVSWYQQALGQGPQFIFQYYEEEERQRGNFPDRFSGHQFPNYSSELNVNALLLGDSALYLCASSGADSSYNEQFFGPGTRLTVL.

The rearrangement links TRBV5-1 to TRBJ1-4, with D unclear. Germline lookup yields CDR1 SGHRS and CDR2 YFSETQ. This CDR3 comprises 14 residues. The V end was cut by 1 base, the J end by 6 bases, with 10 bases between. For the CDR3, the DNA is TGCGCCAGCAGCTTGCAGGACGGGGATGAAAAACTGTTTTTT. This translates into CASSLQDGDEKLFF.

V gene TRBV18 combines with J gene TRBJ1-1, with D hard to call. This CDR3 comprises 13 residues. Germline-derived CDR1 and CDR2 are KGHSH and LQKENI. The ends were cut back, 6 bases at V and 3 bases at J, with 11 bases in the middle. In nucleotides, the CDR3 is TGTGCCAGCTCGTATGGTCGGGACACTGAAGCTTTCTTT. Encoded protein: CASSYGRDTEAFF. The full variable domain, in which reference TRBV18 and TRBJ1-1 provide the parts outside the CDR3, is NAGVMQNPRHLVRRRGQEARLRCSPMKGHSHVYWYRQLPEEGLKFMVYLQKENIIDESGMPKERFSAEFPKEGPSILRIQQVVRGDSAAYFCASSYGRDTEAFFGQGTRLTVV.

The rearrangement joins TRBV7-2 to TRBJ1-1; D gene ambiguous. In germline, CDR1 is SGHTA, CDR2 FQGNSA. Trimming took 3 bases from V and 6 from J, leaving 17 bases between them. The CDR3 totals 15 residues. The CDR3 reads CASSFTSGVDAEAFF. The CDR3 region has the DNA TGTGCCAGCAGCTTTACGAGCGGGGTTGACGCTGAAGCTTTCTTT.

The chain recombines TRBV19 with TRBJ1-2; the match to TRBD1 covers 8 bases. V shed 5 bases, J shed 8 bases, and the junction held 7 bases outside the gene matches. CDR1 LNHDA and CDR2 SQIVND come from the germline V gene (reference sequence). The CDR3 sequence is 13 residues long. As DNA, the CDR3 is TGTGCCAGTAGTTTGACAGGGGCCAGCGGCTACACCTTC. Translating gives CASSLTGASGYTF.

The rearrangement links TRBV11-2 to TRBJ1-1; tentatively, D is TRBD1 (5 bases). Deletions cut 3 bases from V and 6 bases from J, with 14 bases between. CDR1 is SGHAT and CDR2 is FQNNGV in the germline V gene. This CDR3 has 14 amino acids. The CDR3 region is CASSLRTGRAEAFF. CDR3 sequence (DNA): TGTGCCAGCAGCTTGCGGACGGGCAGGGCTGAAGCTTTCTTT.

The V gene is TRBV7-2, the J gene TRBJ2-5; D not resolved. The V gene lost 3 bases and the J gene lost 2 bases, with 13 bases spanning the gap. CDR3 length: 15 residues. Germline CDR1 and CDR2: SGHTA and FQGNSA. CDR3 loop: CASSLRMVGQETQYF. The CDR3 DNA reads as TGTGCCAGCAGCTTGAGAATGGTGGGTCAAGAGACCCAGTACTTC.

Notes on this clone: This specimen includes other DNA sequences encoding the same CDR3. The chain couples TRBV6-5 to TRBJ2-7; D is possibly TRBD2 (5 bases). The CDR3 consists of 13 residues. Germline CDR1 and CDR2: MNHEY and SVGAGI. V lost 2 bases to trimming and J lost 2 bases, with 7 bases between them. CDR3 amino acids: CASSYGRAYEQYF. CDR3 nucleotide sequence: TGTGCCAGCAGTTACGGGCGGGCCTACGAGCAGTACTTC.

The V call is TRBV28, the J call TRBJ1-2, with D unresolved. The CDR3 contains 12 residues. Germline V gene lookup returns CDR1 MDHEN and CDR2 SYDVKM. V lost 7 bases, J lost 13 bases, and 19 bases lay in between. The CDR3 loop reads CASTLARAPRTF. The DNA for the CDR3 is TGTGCCAGCACCTTGGCCCGGGCACCCCGCACCTTC.

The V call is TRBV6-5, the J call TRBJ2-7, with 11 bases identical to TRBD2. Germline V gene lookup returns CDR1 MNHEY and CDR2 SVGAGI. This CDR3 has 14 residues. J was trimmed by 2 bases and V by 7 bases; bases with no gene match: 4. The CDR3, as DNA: TGTGCCAGCAAAAAGACTAGCGGGGCCTACGAGCAGTACTTC. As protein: CASKKTSGAYEQYF.

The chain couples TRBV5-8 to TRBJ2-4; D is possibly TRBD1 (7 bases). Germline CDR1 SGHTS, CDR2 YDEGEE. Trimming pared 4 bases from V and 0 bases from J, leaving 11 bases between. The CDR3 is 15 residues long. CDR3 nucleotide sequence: TGTGCCAGCAGCGCGGGACAGATAGCCAAAAACATTCAGTACTTC. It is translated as CASSAGQIAKNIQYF.

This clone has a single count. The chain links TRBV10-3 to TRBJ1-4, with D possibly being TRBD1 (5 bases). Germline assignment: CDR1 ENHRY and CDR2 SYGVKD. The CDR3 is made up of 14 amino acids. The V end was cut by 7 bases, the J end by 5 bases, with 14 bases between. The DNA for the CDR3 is TGTGCCATCAAGACGGACACCGGAAATGAAAAACTGTTTTTT. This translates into CAIKTDTGNEKLFF.

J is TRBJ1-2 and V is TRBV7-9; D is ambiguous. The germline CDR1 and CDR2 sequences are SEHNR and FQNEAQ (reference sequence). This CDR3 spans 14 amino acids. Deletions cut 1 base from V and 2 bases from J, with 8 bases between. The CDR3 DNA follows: TGTGCCAGCAGCTTAGACGGGTGGAACTATGGCTACACCTTC. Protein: CASSLDGWNYGYTF.

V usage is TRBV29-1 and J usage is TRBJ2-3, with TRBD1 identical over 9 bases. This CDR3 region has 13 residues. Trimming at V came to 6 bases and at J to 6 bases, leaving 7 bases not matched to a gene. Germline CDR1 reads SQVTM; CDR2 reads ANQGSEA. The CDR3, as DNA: TGCAGCGTGGGGGGACAGGGTCGCGATACGCAGTATTTT. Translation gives CSVGGQGRDTQYF.